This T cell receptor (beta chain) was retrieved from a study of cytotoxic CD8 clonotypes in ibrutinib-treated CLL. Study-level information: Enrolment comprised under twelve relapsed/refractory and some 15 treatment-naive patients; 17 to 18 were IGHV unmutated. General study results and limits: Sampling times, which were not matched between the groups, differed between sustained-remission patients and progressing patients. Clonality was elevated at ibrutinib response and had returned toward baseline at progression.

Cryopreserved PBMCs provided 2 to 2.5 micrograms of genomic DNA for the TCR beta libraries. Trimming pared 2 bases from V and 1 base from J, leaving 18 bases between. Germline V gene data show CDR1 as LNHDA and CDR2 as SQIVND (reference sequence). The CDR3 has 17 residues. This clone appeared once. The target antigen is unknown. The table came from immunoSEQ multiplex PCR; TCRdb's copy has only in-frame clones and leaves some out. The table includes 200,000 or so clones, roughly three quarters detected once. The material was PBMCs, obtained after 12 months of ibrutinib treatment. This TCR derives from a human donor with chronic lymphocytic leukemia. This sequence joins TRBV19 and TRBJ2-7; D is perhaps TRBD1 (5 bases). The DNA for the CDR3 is TGTGCCAGTAGTATATCTCGAGGACAAACGACGTCCTACGAGCAGTACTTC. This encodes CASSISRGQTTSYEQYF.